The next 14 T cell receptor beta chains were all read from a single sample in a study of blood T cells in healthy people across ages. Next came a second PCR, run for roughly 6 to 11 cycles, which used a sample-barcoded 5' primer along with a J-beta primer mix. TCRdb passed the 5' RACE reads through MiXCR, listing each CDR3 protein once. Among 1 million to 1.2 million distinct CDR3 sequences, under 40% were seen once, and the ten largest hold around 13%. The sequenced sample was blood. The receptors come from a man between 18 and 29 years old in good health.

The V and J genes are TRBV20-1 and TRBJ2-1, with D perhaps TRBD1 or TRBD2 (5 bases each). CDR1 DFQATT and CDR2 SNEGSKA come from the germline V gene (reference sequence). Trimming cost V 8 bases and J 1 base, with 15 bases left between them. CDR3 length: 14 residues. Written as DNA, the CDR3 is TGCAGTATTACCGGGACGGCATCCTACAATGAGCAGTTCTTC. Its protein product is CSITGTASYNEQFF.

In its sample, this clonotype was seen many times. The V call is TRBV20-1, the J call TRBJ2-1, with D possibly matching TRBD2 (5 bases). CDR1 DFQATT and CDR2 SNEGSKA come from the germline V gene (reference sequence). V gave up 4 bases and J gave up 5 bases, with 18 bases separating them. CDR3 size: 15 residues. The CDR3 nucleotides are TGCAGTGCTACCTCCGGACTCGCTCAAAACAATGAGCAGTTCTTC. As protein: CSATSGLAQNNEQFF.

The chain employs TRBV20-1 and TRBJ2-1; possible D gene TRBD2, 6 bases. The CDR3 is 14 residues long. V shed 0 bases and J shed 4 bases, with 10 bases lying between them. CDR1 DFQATT and CDR2 SNEGSKA come from the germline V gene (reference sequence). For the CDR3, the DNA is TGCAGTGCTAGAGATTTAGCGGTATACAATGAGCAGTTCTTC. It codes for CSARDLAVYNEQFF.

The chain couples TRBV20-1 to TRBJ2-1; 8 bases match TRBD1. J lost 10 bases, V lost 3 bases, and 5 bases had no gene match. This CDR3 is built from 12 residues. Germline V gene data show CDR1 as DFQATT and CDR2 as SNEGSKA (reference sequence). The CDR3 coding sequence is TGCAGTGCTAGCGACAGGGGCGACGAGCAGTTCTTC. Protein sequence: CSASDRGDEQFF.

The CDR3: CASSLAPSREQEETQYF. The CDR3 region has the DNA TGTGCCAGCAGTTTAGCCCCCAGCAGGGAGCAAGAAGAGACCCAGTACTTC. This rearrangement joins TRBV28 to TRBJ2-5; the D gene could be TRBD1 or TRBD2 (5 bases each). V gave up 2 bases and J gave up 3 bases, with 19 bases separating them. The CDR3 covers 17 residues. Germline V gene sequence: CDR1 MDHEN, CDR2 SYDVKM. Full variable domain (missing parts from reference TRBV28 and TRBJ2-5): DVKVTQSSRYLVKRTGEKVFLECVQDMDHENMFWYRQDPGLGLRLIYFSYDVKMKEKGDIPEGYSVSREKKERFSLILESASTNQTSMYLCASSLAPSREQEETQYFGPGTRLLVL.

This clonotype was recorded at least ten times. The genes are TRBV6-6 and TRBJ1-2, with D maybe TRBD1 (6 bases). Germline V lookup: CDR1 MNHNY, CDR2 SVGAGI (reference sequence). The V end lost 6 bases, the J end lost 2 bases, and 16 bases lay between the germline ends. The CDR3 totals 15 residues. The CDR3 region is CASRVGRQENYGYTF. CDR3 nucleotides: TGTGCCAGCAGGGTGGGGAGACAGGAAAACTATGGCTACACCTTC.

The chain has TRBV27 and TRBJ1-2; D is unresolved. Trimming left V 5 bases short and J 3 bases short, with 19 bases between. Germline CDR1 reads MNHEY; CDR2 reads SMNVEV (reference sequence). This CDR3 has 16 amino acids. The CDR3 DNA reads TGTGCCAGCAGTCCGCTATCATCAGGTGACGACTATGGCTACACCTTC. It translates to CASSPLSSGDDYGYTF.

This clonotype was counted only a few times. The chain carries TRBV10-3 and TRBJ1-1, with D perhaps matching TRBD1 (6 bases). Deletions cut 4 bases from V and 2 bases from J, with 14 bases between. The V gene's germline CDR1 is ENHRY and CDR2 SYGVKD. The CDR3 length is 15 residues. As DNA, the CDR3 is TGTGCCATCAGTGCATGGGGGCAGGGAAACACTGAAGCTTTCTTT. This encodes CAISAWGQGNTEAFF.

The rearrangement uses TRBV10-3 and TRBJ2-7, with D perhaps matching TRBD1 (6 bases). The CDR3 is 14 residues long. The ends were cut back, 0 bases at V and 2 bases at J, with 8 bases in the middle. Germline CDR1 and CDR2: ENHRY and SYGVKD. The CDR3 DNA reads TGTGCCATCAGTGAGTCGGCAGGGGCCTACGAGCAGTACTTC. It specifies CAISESAGAYEQYF.

The chain is built from TRBV2 and TRBJ2-6, with 8 bases identical to TRBD1. With V trimmed by 6 bases and J by 0 bases, 10 bases remained unmatched. This CDR3 spans 18 amino acids. Germline values: CDR1 SNHLY, CDR2 FYNNEI. CDR3 in amino acids: CASRVPGQAYSGANVLTF. The CDR3, as DNA: TGTGCCAGCAGAGTACCGGGACAGGCTTACTCTGGGGCCAACGTCCTGACTTTC.

This clonotype was seen more than once but under ten times. The V call is TRBV5-1, the J call TRBJ1-6; tentative D call: TRBD1 (5 bases). The germline V and J ends were trimmed by 1 base and 7 bases, with 12 bases remaining between them. CDR3 length: 15 amino acids. Germline CDR1 SGHRS, CDR2 YFSETQ. In DNA form, the CDR3 reads TGCGCCAGCAGCTTGTCGGGACCGTCCAATTCACCCCTCCACTTT. The encoded protein is CASSLSGPSNSPLHF.

The V call is TRBV7-6, the J call TRBJ2-3, with 16 bases lining up with TRBD2. The CDR3 spans 18 residues. Germline CDR1 SGHVS, CDR2 FNYEAQ. With V trimmed by 5 bases and J by 4 bases, 9 bases remained unmatched. The CDR3 DNA is TGTGCCAGCAGCCTCGGGACTAGCGGGGGGGAACAATCAGATACGCAGTATTTT. This translates into CASSLGTSGGEQSDTQYF.

This clonotype showed up just a few times. The chain joins TRBV3-1 to TRBJ1-2, with 9 bases fitting TRBD1. Trimming at V came to 3 bases and at J to 4 bases, leaving 6 bases not matched to a gene. CDR3 length: 15 amino acids. Per the germline V gene, CDR1 is LGHDT and CDR2 is YNNKEL (reference sequence). The CDR3 loop reads CASSQGQGGSYGYTF. In nucleotides, the CDR3 is TGTGCCAGCAGCCAGGGACAGGGTGGGAGCTATGGCTACACCTTC.

This clonotype has at least ten counts. The chain links TRBV7-9 to TRBJ1-2; TRBD1 agrees at 9 bases. J was trimmed by 2 bases and V by 6 bases; bases with no gene match: 7. The CDR3 loop spans 15 amino acids. The germline V gene encodes CDR1 SEHNR and CDR2 FQNEAQ (reference sequence). The CDR3 here is CASSPQGALNYGYTF. CDR3 bases: TGTGCCAGCAGTCCACAGGGGGCTTTAAACTATGGCTACACCTTC.